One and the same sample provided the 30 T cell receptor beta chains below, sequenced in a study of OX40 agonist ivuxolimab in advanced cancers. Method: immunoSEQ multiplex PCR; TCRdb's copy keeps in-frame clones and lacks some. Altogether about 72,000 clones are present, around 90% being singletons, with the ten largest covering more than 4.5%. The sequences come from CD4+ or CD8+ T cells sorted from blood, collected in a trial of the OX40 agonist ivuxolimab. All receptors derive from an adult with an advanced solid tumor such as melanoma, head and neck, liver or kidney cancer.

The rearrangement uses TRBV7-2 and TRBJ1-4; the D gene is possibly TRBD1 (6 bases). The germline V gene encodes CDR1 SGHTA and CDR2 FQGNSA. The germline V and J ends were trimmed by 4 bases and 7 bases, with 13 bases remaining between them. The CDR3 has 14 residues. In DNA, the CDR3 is TGTGCCAGCAGCTCCCCAGGGGCTGGTGAAAAACTGTTTTTT. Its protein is CASSSPGAGEKLFF. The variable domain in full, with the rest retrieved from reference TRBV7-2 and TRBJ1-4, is GAGVSQSPSNKVTEKGKDVELRCDPISGHTALYWYRQSLGQGLEFLIYFQGNSAPDKSGLPSDRFSAERTGGSVSTLTIQRTQQEDSAVYLCASSSPGAGEKLFFGSGTQLSVL.

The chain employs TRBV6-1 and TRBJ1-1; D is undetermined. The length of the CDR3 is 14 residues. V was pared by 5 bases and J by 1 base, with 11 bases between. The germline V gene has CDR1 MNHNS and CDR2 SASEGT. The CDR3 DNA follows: TGTGCCAGCAGTAAGCGGACGGCGAACACTGAAGCTTTCTTT. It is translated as CASSKRTANTEAFF.

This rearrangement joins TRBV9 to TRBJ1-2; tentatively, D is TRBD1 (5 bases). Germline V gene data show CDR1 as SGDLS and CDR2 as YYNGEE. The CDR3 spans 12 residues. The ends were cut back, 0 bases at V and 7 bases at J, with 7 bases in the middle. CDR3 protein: CASSVGGSGYTF. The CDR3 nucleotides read TGTGCCAGCAGCGTAGGGGGCTCTGGCTACACCTTC.

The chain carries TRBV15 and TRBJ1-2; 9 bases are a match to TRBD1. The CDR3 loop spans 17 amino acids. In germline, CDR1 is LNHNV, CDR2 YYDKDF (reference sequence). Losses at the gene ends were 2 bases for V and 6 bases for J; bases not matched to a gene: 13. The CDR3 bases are TGTGCCACCAGCAGACCCGTATATCTACAGGGGGCGAATGGCTACACCTTC. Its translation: CATSRPVYLQGANGYTF.

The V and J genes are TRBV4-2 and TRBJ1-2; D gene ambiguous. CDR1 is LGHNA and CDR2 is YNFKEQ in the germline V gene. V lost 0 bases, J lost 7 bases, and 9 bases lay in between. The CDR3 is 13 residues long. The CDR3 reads CASSQDPEVGYTF. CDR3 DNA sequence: TGTGCCAGCAGCCAAGATCCGGAGGTTGGCTACACCTTC.

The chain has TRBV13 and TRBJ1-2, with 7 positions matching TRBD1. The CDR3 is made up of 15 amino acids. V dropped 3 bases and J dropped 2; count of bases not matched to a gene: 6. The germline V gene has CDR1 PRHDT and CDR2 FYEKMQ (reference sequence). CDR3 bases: TGTGCCAGCAGCTTGGTCAGGGGGAACAACTATGGCTACACCTTC. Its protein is CASSLVRGNNYGYTF.

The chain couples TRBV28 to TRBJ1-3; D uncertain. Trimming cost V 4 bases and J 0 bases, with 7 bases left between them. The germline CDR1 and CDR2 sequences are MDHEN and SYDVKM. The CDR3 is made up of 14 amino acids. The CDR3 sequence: CASSSWDSGNTIYF. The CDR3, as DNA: TGTGCCAGCAGTTCCTGGGACTCTGGAAACACCATATATTTT.

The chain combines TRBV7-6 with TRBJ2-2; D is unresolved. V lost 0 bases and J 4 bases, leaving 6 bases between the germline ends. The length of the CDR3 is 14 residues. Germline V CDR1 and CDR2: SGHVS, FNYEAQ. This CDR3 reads CASSLAMSTGELFF. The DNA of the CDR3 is TGTGCCAGCAGCTTAGCGATGTCCACCGGGGAGCTGTTTTTT.

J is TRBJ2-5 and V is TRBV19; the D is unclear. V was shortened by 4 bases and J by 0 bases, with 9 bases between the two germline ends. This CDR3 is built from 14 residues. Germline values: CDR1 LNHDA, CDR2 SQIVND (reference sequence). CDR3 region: CASSNGPYQETQYF. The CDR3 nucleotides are TGTGCCAGTAGTAATGGCCCGTACCAAGAGACCCAGTACTTC.

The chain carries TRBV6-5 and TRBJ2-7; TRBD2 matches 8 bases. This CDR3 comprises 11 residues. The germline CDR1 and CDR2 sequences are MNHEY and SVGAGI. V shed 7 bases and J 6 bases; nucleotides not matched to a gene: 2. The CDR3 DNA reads TGTGCCAGCACGGGAGGGGTCGAGCAGTACTTC. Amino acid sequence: CASTGGVEQYF.

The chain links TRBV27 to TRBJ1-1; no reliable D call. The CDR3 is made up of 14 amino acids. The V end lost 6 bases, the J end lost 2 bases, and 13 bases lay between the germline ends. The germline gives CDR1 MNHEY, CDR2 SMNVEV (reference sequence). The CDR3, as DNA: TGTGCCAGCAGCCCATCCGCAGGAAACACTGAAGCTTTCTTT. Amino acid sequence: CASSPSAGNTEAFF.

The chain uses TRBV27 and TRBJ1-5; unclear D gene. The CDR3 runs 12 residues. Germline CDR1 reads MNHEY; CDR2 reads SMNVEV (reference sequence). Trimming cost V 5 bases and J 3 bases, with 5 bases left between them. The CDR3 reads CASSPNNQPQHF. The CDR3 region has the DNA TGTGCCAGCAGTCCAAACAATCAGCCCCAGCATTTT.

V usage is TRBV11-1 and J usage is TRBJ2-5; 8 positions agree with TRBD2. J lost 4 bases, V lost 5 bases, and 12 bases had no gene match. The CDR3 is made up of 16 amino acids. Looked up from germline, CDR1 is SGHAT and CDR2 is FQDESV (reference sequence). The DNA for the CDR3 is TGTGCCAGCAGCCATTACCCTGCGGGAGGAGGAGAGACCCAGTACTTC. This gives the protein CASSHYPAGGGETQYF.

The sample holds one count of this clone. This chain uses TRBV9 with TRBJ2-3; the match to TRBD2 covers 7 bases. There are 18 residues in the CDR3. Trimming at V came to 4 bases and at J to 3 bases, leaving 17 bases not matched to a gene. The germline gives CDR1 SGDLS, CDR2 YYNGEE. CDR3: CASSPPSPGGGGTDTQYF. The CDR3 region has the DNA TGTGCCAGCAGCCCTCCATCCCCCGGCGGGGGAGGTACAGATACGCAGTATTTT. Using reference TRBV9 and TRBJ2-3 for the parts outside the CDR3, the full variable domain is DSGVTQTPKHLITATGQRVTLRCSPRSGDLSVYWYQQSLDQGLQFLIQYYNGEERAKGNILERFSAQQFPDLHSELNLSSLELGDSALYFCASSPPSPGGGGTDTQYFGPGTRLTVL.

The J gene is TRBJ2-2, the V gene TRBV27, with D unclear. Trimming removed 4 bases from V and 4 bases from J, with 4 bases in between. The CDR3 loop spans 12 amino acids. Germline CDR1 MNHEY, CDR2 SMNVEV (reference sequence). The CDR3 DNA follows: TGTGCCAGCAGTTACCCCACCGGGGAGCTGTTTTTT. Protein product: CASSYPTGELFF.

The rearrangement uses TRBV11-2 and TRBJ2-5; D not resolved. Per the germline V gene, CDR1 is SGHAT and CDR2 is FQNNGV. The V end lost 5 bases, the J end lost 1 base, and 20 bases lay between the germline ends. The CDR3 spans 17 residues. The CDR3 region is CASSLRSEVISQETQYF. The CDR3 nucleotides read TGTGCCAGCAGCCTACGAAGCGAGGTGATTTCCCAAGAGACCCAGTACTTC.

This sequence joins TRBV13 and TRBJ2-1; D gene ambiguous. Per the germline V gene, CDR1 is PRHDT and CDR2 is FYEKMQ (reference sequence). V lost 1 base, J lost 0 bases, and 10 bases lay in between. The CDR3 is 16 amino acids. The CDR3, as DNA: TGTGCCAGCAGCTTAGCTCTCTGGGGCTCCTACAATGAGCAGTTCTTC. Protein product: CASSLALWGSYNEQFF.

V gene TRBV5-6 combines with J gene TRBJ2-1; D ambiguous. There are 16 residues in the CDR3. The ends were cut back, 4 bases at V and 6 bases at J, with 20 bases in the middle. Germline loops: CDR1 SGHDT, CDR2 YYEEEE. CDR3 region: CASSTWMGGMINEQFF. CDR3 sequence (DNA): TGTGCCAGCAGCACTTGGATGGGCGGTATGATCAATGAGCAGTTCTTC.

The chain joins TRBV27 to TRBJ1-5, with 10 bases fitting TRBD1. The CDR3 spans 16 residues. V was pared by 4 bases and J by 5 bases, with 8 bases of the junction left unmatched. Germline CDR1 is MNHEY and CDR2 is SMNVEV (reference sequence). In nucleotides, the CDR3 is TGTGCCAGCAGTTCGATCGGGACAGGGGCTTATCAGCCCCAGCATTTT. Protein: CASSSIGTGAYQPQHF.

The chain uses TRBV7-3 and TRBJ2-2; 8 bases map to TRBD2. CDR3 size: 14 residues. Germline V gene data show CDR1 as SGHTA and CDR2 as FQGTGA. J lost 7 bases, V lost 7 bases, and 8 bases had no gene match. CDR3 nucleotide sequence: TGTGCCAGCACCCCGAGCGGGGGAAGCGGGGAGCTGTTTTTT. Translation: CASTPSGGSGELFF.

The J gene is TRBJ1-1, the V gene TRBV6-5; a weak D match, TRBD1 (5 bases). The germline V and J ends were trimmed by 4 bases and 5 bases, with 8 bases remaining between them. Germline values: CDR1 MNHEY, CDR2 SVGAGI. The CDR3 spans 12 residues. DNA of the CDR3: TGTGCCAGCAGTTGGGGGGGGACTGAAGCTTTCTTT. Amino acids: CASSWGGTEAFF.

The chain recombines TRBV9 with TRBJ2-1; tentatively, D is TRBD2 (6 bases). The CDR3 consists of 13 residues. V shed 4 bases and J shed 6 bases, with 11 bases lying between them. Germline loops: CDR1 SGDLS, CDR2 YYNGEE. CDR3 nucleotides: TGTGCCAGCAGCTCTAGCGCCCCCAATGAGCAGTTCTTC. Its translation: CASSSSAPNEQFF.

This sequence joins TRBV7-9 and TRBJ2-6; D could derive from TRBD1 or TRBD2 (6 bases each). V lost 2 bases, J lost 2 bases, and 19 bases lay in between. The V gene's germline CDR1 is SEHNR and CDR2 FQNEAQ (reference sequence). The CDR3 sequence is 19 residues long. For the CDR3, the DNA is TGTGCCAGCAGCTTAAATACGGGTTCAGGGGAGGCTGGGGCCAACGTCCTGACTTTC. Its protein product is CASSLNTGSGEAGANVLTF.

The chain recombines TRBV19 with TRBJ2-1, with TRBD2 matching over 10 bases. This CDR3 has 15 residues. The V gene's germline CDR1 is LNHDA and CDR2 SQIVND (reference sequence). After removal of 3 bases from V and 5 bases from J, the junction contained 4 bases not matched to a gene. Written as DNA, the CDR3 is TGTGCCAGTAGTATTTGGACTAGCGGTGACAATGAGCAGTTCTTC. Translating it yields CASSIWTSGDNEQFF.

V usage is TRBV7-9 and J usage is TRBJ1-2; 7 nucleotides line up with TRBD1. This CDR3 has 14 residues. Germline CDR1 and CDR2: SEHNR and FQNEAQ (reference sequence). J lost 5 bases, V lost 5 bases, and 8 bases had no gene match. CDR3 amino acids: CASSLIQGFYGYTF. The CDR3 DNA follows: TGTGCCAGCAGCCTCATACAGGGGTTTTATGGCTACACCTTC.

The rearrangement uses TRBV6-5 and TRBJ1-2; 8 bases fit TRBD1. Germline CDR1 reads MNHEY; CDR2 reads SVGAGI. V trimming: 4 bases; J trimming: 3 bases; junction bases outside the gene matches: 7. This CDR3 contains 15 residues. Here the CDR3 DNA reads TGTGCCAGCAGTTCTCCGGGACAGGCCCACTATGGCTACACCTTC. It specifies CASSSPGQAHYGYTF.

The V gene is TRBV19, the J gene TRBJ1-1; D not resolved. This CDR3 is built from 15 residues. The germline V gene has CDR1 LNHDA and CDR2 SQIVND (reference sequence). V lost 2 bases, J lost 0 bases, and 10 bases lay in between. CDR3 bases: TGTGCCAGTAGTATAATAGTAACCATGAACACTGAAGCTTTCTTT. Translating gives CASSIIVTMNTEAFF.

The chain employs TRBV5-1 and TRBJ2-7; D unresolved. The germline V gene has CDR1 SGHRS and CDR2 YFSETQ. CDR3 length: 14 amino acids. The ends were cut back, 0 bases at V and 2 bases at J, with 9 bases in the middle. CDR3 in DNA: TGCGCCAGCAGCTTGGCAGAAGAGGCCTACGAGCAGTACTTC. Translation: CASSLAEEAYEQYF.

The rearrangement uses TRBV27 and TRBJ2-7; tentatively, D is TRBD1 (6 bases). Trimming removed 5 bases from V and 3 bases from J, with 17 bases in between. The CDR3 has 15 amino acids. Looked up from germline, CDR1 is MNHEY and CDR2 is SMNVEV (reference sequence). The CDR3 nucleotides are TGTGCCAGCAGTCTTACCTCGGGACAAATCTACGAGCAGTACTTC. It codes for CASSLTSGQIYEQYF.

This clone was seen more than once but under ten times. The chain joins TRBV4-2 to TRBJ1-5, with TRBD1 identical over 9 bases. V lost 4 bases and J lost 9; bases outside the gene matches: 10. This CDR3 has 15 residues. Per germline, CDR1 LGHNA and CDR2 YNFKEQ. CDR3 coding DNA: TGTGCCAGCAGCCCCGGACAGGGGATGATGAGGCCCCAGCATTTT. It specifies CASSPGQGMMRPQHF.